These 18 T cell receptor beta chains originate from one sample sequenced in a study of Graves' ophthalmopathy and Graves' hyperthyroidism. Amplified material comprised TCR beta CDR3 regions derived from RNA transcripts. The first-round RT-PCR employed HTBI primers together with the Qiagen OneStep RT-PCR kit. A multiplex PCR was then performed as the second round. Each CDR3 protein gets one entry after TCRdb re-called the multiplex PCR reads with MiXCR. The repertoire holds about 700,000 distinct CDR3 sequences, 40% seen once, with around 40% in the top ten. The sequencing sample was made of peripheral blood. These receptors were taken from an adult man with Graves' ophthalmopathy.

In its sample, this clonotype was seen once. V usage is TRBV29-1 and J usage is TRBJ1-4; D may be TRBD1 (6 bases). The germline V and J ends were trimmed by 3 bases and 10 bases, with 9 bases remaining between them. The CDR3 totals 11 residues. The germline V gene encodes CDR1 SQVTM and CDR2 ANQGSEA. Here the CDR3 DNA reads TGCAGCGTTGAGGGGGCGAGAAAACTGTTTTTT. Protein: CSVEGARKLFF.

Only a few counts were recorded for this clonotype. The V call is TRBV2, the J call TRBJ2-7, with 7 bases that match TRBD1. Germline CDR1 SNHLY, CDR2 FYNNEI. The trim removed 5 bases at V and 1 base at J, leaving 14 bases unmatched. The CDR3 is 17 residues long. Here the CDR3 reads CASSYLPGTASSYEQYF. The DNA for the CDR3 is TGTGCCAGCAGTTACTTACCCGGGACAGCATCTTCCTACGAGCAGTACTTC.

This clonotype has a count of ten or more. The chain carries TRBV9 and TRBJ1-1; no reliable D call. The CDR3 has 13 amino acids. V was cut by 2 bases and J by 6 bases, with 11 bases left in between. In germline, CDR1 is SGDLS, CDR2 YYNGEE. The CDR3 bases are TGTGCCAGCAGCGTGGGCGTTGCGGCTGAAGCTTTCTTT. It encodes CASSVGVAAEAFF.

This sequence joins TRBV7-9 and TRBJ2-7; D may be TRBD2 (6 bases). Per germline, CDR1 SEHNR and CDR2 FQNEAQ (reference sequence). The CDR3 has 14 residues. V was clipped by 5 bases and J by 2 bases, with 13 bases between them. The CDR3 DNA is TGTGCCAGCAGCCAAGGGACTGGGACCTACGAGCAGTACTTC. The encoded protein is CASSQGTGTYEQYF.

CDR3 DNA: TGTGCCAGCAGCTTACAGGGGGCGGGGGACTATGGCTACACCTTC. This sequence encodes CASSLQGAGDYGYTF. J is TRBJ1-2 and V is TRBV6-1; TRBD1 aligns across 9 bases. V shed 6 bases and J 3 bases; nucleotides not matched to a gene: 8. CDR1 and CDR2 from the germline V gene are MNHNS and SASEGT. The CDR3 extends over 15 amino acids.

The rearrangement uses TRBV7-8 and TRBJ1-2; D uncertain. CDR1 SGHVS and CDR2 FQNEAQ come from the germline V gene. The CDR3 sequence is 13 residues long. V lost 5 bases to trimming and J lost 8 bases, with 15 bases between them. CDR3 sequence reads: CASSQDLGFGYTF. The DNA of the CDR3 is TGTGCCAGCAGCCAAGATCTCGGGTTCGGCTACACCTTC. Based on the CDR3 plus reference TRBV7-8 and TRBJ1-2, the full variable domain is GAGVSQSPRYKVAKRGQDVALRCDPISGHVSLFWYQQALGQGPEFLTYFQNEAQLDKSGLPSDRFFAERPEGSVSTLKIQRTQQEDSAVYLCASSQDLGFGYTFGSGTRLTVV.

The chain combines TRBV2 with TRBJ2-5, with 7 bases that match TRBD1. The CDR3 extends over 17 amino acids. The ends lost 5 bases at V and 2 bases at J; junction bases unmatched: 14. Germline-derived CDR1 and CDR2 are SNHLY and FYNNEI. This chain's CDR3 is CASSPLRTGVLQETQYF. The CDR3 DNA reads as TGTGCCAGCAGTCCCTTACGGACAGGAGTACTGCAAGAGACCCAGTACTTC.

CDR3 DNA: TGTGCCAGCAGTTACTGGGGACGGACGGAGACCCAGTACTTC. Translating it yields CASSYWGRTETQYF. This chain joins TRBV6-6 and TRBJ2-5, with D perhaps matching TRBD1 or TRBD2 (5 bases each). The CDR3 runs 14 residues. The ends were cut back, 1 base at V and 5 bases at J, with 11 bases in the middle. The germline gives CDR1 MNHNY, CDR2 SVGAGI (reference sequence).

This clonotype has at least ten counts. This chain uses TRBV2 with TRBJ2-7; 7 positions agree with TRBD1. The J segment lost 2 bases and the V segment lost 5 bases, leaving 6 bases of the junction unmatched. CDR3 length: 14 amino acids. CDR1 SNHLY and CDR2 FYNNEI come from the germline V gene. CDR3 nucleotide sequence: TGTGCCAGCAGTTCCGGGACAGAGACCTACGAGCAGTACTTC. Protein sequence: CASSSGTETYEQYF.

To note about this clonotype: A read error may account for a junction end that differs from germline. The rearrangement uses TRBV11-2 and TRBJ1-1; D may be TRBD1 (5 bases). Germline CDR1 is SGHAT and CDR2 is FQNNGV. The CDR3 is made up of 13 amino acids. CDR3 DNA: TGTGCCAGCAGCCCCAGGGTCGGCACTGAAGCTCTCTTT. Translation gives CASSPRVGTEALF.

This clonotype was detected ten times or more. This rearrangement joins TRBV10-2 to TRBJ1-5; D is uncertain. This CDR3 has 13 amino acids. Germline V gives CDR1 WSHSY, CDR2 SAAADI. The V end was cut by 5 bases, the J end by 4 bases, with 9 bases between. The CDR3 DNA reads as TGCGCCAGCAGTATCCACCGAAATCAGCCCCAGCATTTT. The encoded protein is CASSIHRNQPQHF.

The gene calls are TRBV27 and TRBJ2-2; D unresolved. The CDR3 consists of 14 residues. Germline values: CDR1 MNHEY, CDR2 SMNVEV (reference sequence). The V end lost 0 bases, the J end lost 4 bases, and 6 bases lay between the germline ends. The CDR3 sequence is CASSLSRSTGELFF. Here the CDR3 DNA reads TGTGCCAGCAGTTTATCTAGGAGCACCGGGGAGCTGTTTTTT.

The V gene is TRBV7-2, the J gene TRBJ1-1; tentative D call: TRBD1 (5 bases). V was shortened by 6 bases and J by 1 base, with 12 bases between the two germline ends. This CDR3 comprises 14 residues. Germline assignment: CDR1 SGHTA and CDR2 FQGNSA. This CDR3 is CASRTRGENTEAFF. The CDR3 DNA is TGTGCCAGCAGGACGAGAGGGGAGAACACTGAAGCTTTCTTT.

This clonotype was detected ten times or more. V usage is TRBV2 and J usage is TRBJ1-2; 9 bases agree with TRBD1. Germline loops: CDR1 SNHLY, CDR2 FYNNEI. J gave up 6 bases and V 6 bases, and 2 bases lay outside the gene matches. The CDR3 consists of 12 residues. CDR3 in DNA: TGTGCCAGCAGGAGACAGGGGGATGGCTACACCTTC. Translated: CASRRQGDGYTF.

The rearrangement joins TRBV7-3 to TRBJ1-6; 9 bases are shared with TRBD1. Germline assignment: CDR1 SGHTA and CDR2 FQGTGA. V lost 3 bases and J lost 8; bases outside the gene matches: 5. The CDR3 has 15 residues. The CDR3 region is CASSFQRTGDSPLHF. CDR3 coding DNA: TGTGCCAGCAGCTTTCAAAGGACAGGGGATTCACCCCTCCACTTT. The full variable domain, its missing parts supplied by reference TRBV7-3 and TRBJ1-6, is GAGVSQTPSNKVTEKGKYVELRCDPISGHTALYWYRQSLGQGPEFLIYFQGTGAADDSGLPNDRFFAVRPEGSVSTLKIQRTERGDSAVYLCASSFQRTGDSPLHFGNGTRLTVT.

This clonotype has only a few counts. The genes are TRBV7-2 and TRBJ1-2; 7 nucleotides line up with TRBD1. The V gene end was trimmed by 6 bases and the J gene end by 8 bases; junction bases not matched to a gene: 12. This CDR3 has 14 amino acids. Germline assignment: CDR1 SGHTA and CDR2 FQGNSA. The CDR3 reads CASSSQGYVSGYTF. The CDR3 coding sequence is TGTGCCAGCAGTTCACAGGGGTACGTCTCGGGCTACACCTTC.

This clonotype was counted at least ten times. The chain has TRBV15 and TRBJ1-5, with 7 positions matching TRBD1. V lost 5 bases and J lost 0; bases outside the gene matches: 4. Looked up from germline, CDR1 is LNHNV and CDR2 is YYDKDF (reference sequence). This CDR3 spans 15 amino acids. CDR3 region: CATSRDRNSNQPQHF. Written as DNA, the CDR3 is TGTGCCACCAGCCGGGACAGAAATAGCAATCAGCCCCAGCATTTT. The full variable domain, rest sourced from reference TRBV15 and TRBJ1-5, is DAMVIQNPRYQVTQFGKPVTLSCSQTLNHNVMYWYQQKSSQAPKLLFHYYDKDFNNEADTPDNFQSRRPNTSFCFLDIRSPGLGDTAMYLCATSRDRNSNQPQHFGDGTRLSIL.

The V call is TRBV24-1, the J call TRBJ2-7; D is perhaps TRBD2 (5 bases). The CDR3 is 10 residues long. The V gene lost 11 bases and the J gene lost 6 bases, with 10 bases spanning the gap. Germline CDR1 is KGHDR and CDR2 is SFDVKD. The chain's CDR3 is CASGGSEQYF. As DNA, the CDR3 is TGTGCCAGCGGAGGTAGCGAGCAGTACTTC.